The T cell receptor (beta chain) described here comes from a study of T cell responses to AZD1222 COVID-19 vaccine. Study-wide points: Within unmutated variant regions lay the reported targets of nearly half of spike-specific TCRs. Baseline seropositives among AZD1222 recipients totaled only six or seven. Mostly white British, mostly female donors; authors suggested clonal diversity may be underestimated.

A note on this clone: Its antigen is not identified.

This CDR3 has 14 residues. V was trimmed by 4 bases and J by 4 bases, leaving 10 bases between them. Germline assignment: CDR1 SNHLY and CDR2 FYNNEI. Here immunoSEQ multiplex PCR was the method, and the copy in TCRdb shows in-frame clones only, minus some. This table holds about 120,000 clones, about 86% found once. This specimen consisted of peripheral blood, obtained on day 0 of AZD1222 vaccination. The chain combines TRBV2 with TRBJ2-2, with D perhaps matching TRBD1 or TRBD2 (6 bases each). The TCR sequence derives from an adult in good health. Here the CDR3 DNA reads TGTGCCAGCAGTGCGAGGGGGGTCACCGGGGAGCTGTTTTTT. Translated: CASSARGVTGELFF.